Below are 22 T cell receptor beta chains sequenced from a single sample in a study of T cell responses to AZD1222 COVID-19 vaccine. The table came from immunoSEQ multiplex PCR; TCRdb's copy has only in-frame clones and leaves some out. The data hold about 150,000 clones, with 92% observed a single time. Sequencing was performed on peripheral blood, taken 28 days after the second AZD1222 dose. The receptors come from an adult who received the AZD1222 COVID-19 vaccine.

The chain is built from TRBV3-1 (or the pseudogene TRBV3-2) and TRBJ2-7; 8 bases align to TRBD1. The length of the CDR3 is 14 residues. J lost 3 bases, V lost 1 base, and 2 bases had no gene match. Germline V gene lookup returns CDR1 LGHDT and CDR2 YNNKEL (reference sequence). The CDR3 bases are TGTGCCAGCAGCCAAGGGACAGGGAACTACGAGCAGTACTTC. This gives the protein CASSQGTGNYEQYF.

The chain recombines TRBV28 with TRBJ1-4; 10 bases are shared with TRBD1. V was clipped by 5 bases and J by 6 bases; unmatched bases: 6. The CDR3 totals 15 residues. CDR1 MDHEN and CDR2 SYDVKM come from the germline V gene. CDR3 sequence reads: CASSTAGTGDEKLFF. In DNA form, the CDR3 reads TGTGCCAGCAGTACCGCCGGGACAGGGGATGAAAAACTGTTTTTT.

Only a few counts were recorded for this clone. V usage is TRBV7-2 and J usage is TRBJ2-2; 8 bases agree with TRBD2. The CDR3 is 15 amino acids. Germline assignment: CDR1 SGHTA and CDR2 FQGNSA. J gave up 7 bases and V 1 base, and 5 bases lay outside the gene matches. Here the CDR3 reads CASSLVAGKGGELFF. CDR3 nucleotide sequence: TGTGCCAGCAGCTTAGTAGCGGGAAAGGGCGGGGAGCTGTTTTTT.

V is TRBV4-2 and J is TRBJ1-2; no clear D gene. The ends were cut back, 0 bases at V and 4 bases at J, with 15 bases in the middle. This CDR3 is 16 amino acids long. Germline loops: CDR1 LGHNA, CDR2 YNFKEQ. DNA for the CDR3: TGTGCCAGCAGCCAAGAGGGGATCTCCTTTCGCTATGGCTACACCTTC. Translating gives CASSQEGISFRYGYTF.

The genes are TRBV28 and TRBJ1-2; TRBD1 aligns across 10 bases. The CDR3 covers 12 residues. Germline V gene sequence: CDR1 MDHEN, CDR2 SYDVKM. V shed 11 bases and J 4 bases; nucleotides not matched to a gene: 4. Here the CDR3 DNA reads TGTGCCTCCCGGACAGGGGGCTATGGCTACACCTTC. It codes for CASRTGGYGYTF.

This chain joins TRBV6-4 and TRBJ1-3, with unresolved D. The CDR3 has 13 amino acids. In germline, CDR1 is MRHNA, CDR2 SNTAGT. V was clipped by 8 bases and J by 2 bases, with 10 bases between them. Written as DNA, the CDR3 is TGTGCCAGCGCCAGCTCTCCTGGAAACACCATATATTTT. Residues: CASASSPGNTIYF.

This chain joins TRBV2 and TRBJ1-3; D possibly corresponds to TRBD1 (5 bases). Trimming removed 1 base at V and 4 bases at J, with 14 bases between. The germline V gene has CDR1 SNHLY and CDR2 FYNNEI. The CDR3 runs 16 residues. The chain's CDR3 is CASSEGTRSDGNTIYF. The CDR3 coding sequence is TGTGCCAGCAGTGAAGGGACAAGATCGGACGGAAACACCATATATTTT.

The gene calls are TRBV24-1 and TRBJ2-1; 7 bases align to TRBD2. With V trimmed by 3 bases and J by 6 bases, 4 bases remained unmatched. The CDR3 contains 14 residues. In germline, CDR1 is KGHDR, CDR2 SFDVKD. CDR3 DNA: TGTGCCACCAGTGATGATACTAGCGCCAATGAGCAGTTCTTC. It codes for CATSDDTSANEQFF.

This chain connects TRBV28 to TRBJ1-5; 8 bases are a match to TRBD1. Losses at the gene ends were 7 bases for V and 0 bases for J; bases not matched to a gene: 8. Per germline, CDR1 MDHEN and CDR2 SYDVKM. This CDR3 has 16 residues. The chain's CDR3 is CASTYRDRHSNQPQHF. The CDR3 bases are TGTGCCAGCACATACCGGGACAGGCATAGCAATCAGCCCCAGCATTTT. Together with reference TRBV28 and TRBJ1-5, the CDR3 gives the full variable domain: DVKVTQSSRYLVKRTGEKVFLECVQDMDHENMFWYRQDPGLGLRLIYFSYDVKMKEKGDIPEGYSVSREKKERFSLILESASTNQTSMYLCASTYRDRHSNQPQHFGDGTRLSIL.

The chain carries TRBV30 and TRBJ2-3; D ambiguous. The germline V gene has CDR1 GTSNPN and CDR2 SVGIG (reference sequence). V lost 2 bases, J lost 6 bases, and 9 bases lay in between. The length of the CDR3 is 12 residues. CDR3 bases: TGTGCCTGGAGTTTAACTTGGGATACGCAGTATTTT. Amino acid sequence: CAWSLTWDTQYF.

This rearrangement joins TRBV11-2 to TRBJ2-5; 12 bases fit TRBD2. This CDR3 is 17 amino acids long. Germline CDR1 and CDR2: SGHAT and FQNNGV. V lost 2 bases to trimming and J lost 4 bases; unmatched junction nucleotides: 8. CDR3 in DNA: TGTGCCAGCAGCTTAACTACTAGCGGGAGGAGGGGAGAGACCCAGTACTTC. Translating it yields CASSLTTSGRRGETQYF.

The V call is TRBV5-6, the J call TRBJ2-2, with 8 nucleotides matching TRBD1. Per the germline V gene, CDR1 is SGHDT and CDR2 is YYEEEE. The J segment lost 6 bases and the V segment lost 4 bases, leaving 2 bases of the junction unmatched. This CDR3 is 13 amino acids long. CDR3 loop: CASSRTGSGELFF. Written as DNA, the CDR3 is TGTGCCAGCAGCAGGACAGGGTCCGGGGAGCTGTTTTTT.

This clone was seen a single time. V usage is TRBV18 and J usage is TRBJ1-1; D is perhaps TRBD1 (5 bases). In germline, CDR1 is KGHSH, CDR2 LQKENI. The V gene lost 6 bases and the J gene lost 1 base, with 12 bases spanning the gap. CDR3 length: 14 amino acids. This CDR3 reads CASSLTDKNTEAFF. The CDR3, as DNA: TGTGCCAGCTCGCTAACGGACAAGAACACTGAAGCTTTCTTT. The whole variable domain, filled in from reference TRBV18 and TRBJ1-1, reads NAGVMQNPRHLVRRRGQEARLRCSPMKGHSHVYWYRQLPEEGLKFMVYLQKENIIDESGMPKERFSAEFPKEGPSILRIQQVVRGDSAAYFCASSLTDKNTEAFFGQGTRLTVV.

The V call is TRBV28, the J call TRBJ2-7; 10 nucleotides match TRBD1. The germline CDR1 and CDR2 sequences are MDHEN and SYDVKM. With 7 bases clipped from V and 4 bases from J, the junction kept 7 bases outside the gene matches. This CDR3 has 14 amino acids. Written as DNA, the CDR3 is TGTGCCAGCACCCCGGGACAGGGGAAGTACGAGCAGTACTTC. Protein product: CASTPGQGKYEQYF.

To note about this clone: A read error may produce the germline difference seen at one junction end. This sequence joins TRBV28 and TRBJ2-7, with 9 bases that match TRBD1. Germline CDR1 reads MDHEN; CDR2 reads SYDVKM. The CDR3 has 13 residues. This CDR3 is CASKPGQGYEQYF. The CDR3, as DNA: TGTGCTAGCAAACCGGGACAGGGCTACGAGCAGTACTTC.

The chain combines TRBV2 with TRBJ1-2; 8 bases agree with TRBD1. Germline V lookup: CDR1 SNHLY, CDR2 FYNNEI. The CDR3 is 15 residues long. Trimming at V came to 6 bases and at J to 0 bases, leaving 6 bases not matched to a gene. The DNA of the CDR3 is TGTGCCAGCAGGGCTGGACAGGGAACTAACTATGGCTACACCTTC. The encoded protein is CASRAGQGTNYGYTF.

The V call is TRBV9, the J call TRBJ1-6; D gene unclear. The length of the CDR3 is 14 residues. V lost 9 bases to trimming and J lost 4 bases, with 14 bases between them. The germline CDR1 and CDR2 sequences are SGDLS and YYNGEE. CDR3 sequence (DNA): TGTGCCACGTCCTCATCAGCTTATAATTCACCCCTCCACTTT. It is translated as CATSSSAYNSPLHF.

V usage is TRBV9 and J usage is TRBJ1-3; no clear D. Per germline, CDR1 SGDLS and CDR2 YYNGEE. The CDR3 runs 15 residues. V gave up 0 bases and J gave up 4 bases, with 11 bases separating them. The CDR3 loop reads CASSVAGAGGNTIYF. The CDR3 coding sequence is TGTGCCAGCAGCGTAGCTGGCGCAGGCGGAAACACCATATATTTT.

This rearrangement joins TRBV5-1 to TRBJ1-3, with D unclear. This CDR3 comprises 15 residues. Germline CDR1 reads SGHRS; CDR2 reads YFSETQ. Trimming took 0 bases from V and 3 from J, leaving 10 bases between them. The CDR3 DNA sequence: TGCGCCAGCAGCTTGGCCTTGGAGCATGGAAACACCATATATTTT. The encoded protein is CASSLALEHGNTIYF.

This sequence joins TRBV10-1 and TRBJ1-2, with a weak D call TRBD1 (5 bases). The V gene lost 8 bases and the J gene lost 7 bases, with 17 bases spanning the gap. This CDR3 is 13 amino acids long. CDR1 WNHNN and CDR2 SYGVQD come from the germline V gene (reference sequence). The CDR3 reads CASSNYQGSGYTF. The CDR3 DNA sequence: TGCGCCAGCTCAAATTACCAGGGTAGTGGCTACACCTTC.

This chain joins TRBV12-3 or TRBV12-4 and TRBJ1-1; D unclear. The CDR3 consists of 13 residues. The V end was cut by 9 bases, the J end by 5 bases, with 16 bases between. For the CDR3, the DNA is TGTGCCAGTAGTACCGCCCGCTGGACTGAAGCTTTCTTT. Translating gives CASSTARWTEAFF.

This sequence joins TRBV7-8 and TRBJ2-7, with TRBD2 matching 8 bases. The CDR3 covers 15 residues. Germline-derived CDR1 and CDR2 are SGHVS and FQNEAQ. The V gene end was trimmed by 0 bases and the J gene end by 4 bases; junction bases not matched to a gene: 5. In DNA form, the CDR3 reads TGTGCCAGCAGCTTAGCGGGAAGCGGGGGTTACGAGCAGTACTTC. Amino acid sequence: CASSLAGSGGYEQYF.